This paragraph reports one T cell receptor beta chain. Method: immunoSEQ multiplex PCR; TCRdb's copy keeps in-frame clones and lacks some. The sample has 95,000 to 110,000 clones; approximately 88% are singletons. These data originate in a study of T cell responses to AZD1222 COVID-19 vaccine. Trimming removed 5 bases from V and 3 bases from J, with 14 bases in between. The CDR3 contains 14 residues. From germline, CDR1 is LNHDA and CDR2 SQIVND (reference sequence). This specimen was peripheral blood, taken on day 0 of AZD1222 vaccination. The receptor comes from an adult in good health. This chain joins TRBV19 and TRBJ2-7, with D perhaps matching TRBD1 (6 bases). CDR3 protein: CASSSTGSSYEQYF. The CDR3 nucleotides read TGTGCCAGTAGTTCGACAGGATCAAGCTACGAGCAGTACTTC.